This TCR beta chain was observed in a study of blood T cell repertoires in COVID-19. Study as a whole: T cells, B-cell-depleted T cells, or PBMCs supplied cDNA or gDNA.

Trimming cost V 6 bases and J 4 bases, with 13 bases left between them. Germline CDR1 SGHDT, CDR2 YYEEEE. The CDR3 extends over 13 amino acids. There are a few counts of this clone. Authors' processing steps: Reference gene primers were amplified, and this amplification served to estimate nucleated cell counts. This table comes from immunoSEQ multiplex PCR, and its TCRdb copy is limited to in-frame clones, with some not included. The V and J calls and clone size come from that table; D and trimming were worked out from the DNA. The sample consists of more than 100,000 clones, about 80% of them appearing once.

This sequence originates from a man in his 60s with active or convalescent COVID-19. The source material was peripheral blood. The gene calls are TRBV5-6 and TRBJ2-5; D not certain. The DNA for the CDR3 is TGTGCCAGCACCCTCGCTAGGTTAGAGACCCAGTACTTC. Its protein is CASTLARLETQYF. The whole variable domain, remainder taken from reference TRBV5-6 and TRBJ2-5, is DAGVTQSPTHLIKTRGQQVTLRCSPKSGHDTVSWYQQALGQGPQFIFQYYEEEERQRGNFPDRFSGHQFPNYSSELNVNALLLGDSALYLCASTLARLETQYFGPGTRLLVL.